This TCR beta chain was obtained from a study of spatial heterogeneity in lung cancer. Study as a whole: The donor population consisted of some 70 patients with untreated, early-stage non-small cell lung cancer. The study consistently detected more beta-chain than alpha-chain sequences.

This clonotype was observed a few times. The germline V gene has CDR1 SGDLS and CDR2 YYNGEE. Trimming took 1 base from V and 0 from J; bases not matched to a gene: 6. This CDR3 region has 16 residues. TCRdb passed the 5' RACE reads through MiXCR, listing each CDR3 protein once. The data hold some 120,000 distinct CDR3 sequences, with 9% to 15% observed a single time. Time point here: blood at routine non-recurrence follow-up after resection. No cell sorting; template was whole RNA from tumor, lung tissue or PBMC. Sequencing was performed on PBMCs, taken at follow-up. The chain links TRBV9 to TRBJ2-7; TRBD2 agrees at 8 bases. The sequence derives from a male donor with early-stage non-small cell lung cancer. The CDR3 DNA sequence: TGTGCCAGCAGCGTACAGGCGGGGGGAAGCTCCTACGAGCAGTACTTC. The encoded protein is CASSVQAGGSSYEQYF.